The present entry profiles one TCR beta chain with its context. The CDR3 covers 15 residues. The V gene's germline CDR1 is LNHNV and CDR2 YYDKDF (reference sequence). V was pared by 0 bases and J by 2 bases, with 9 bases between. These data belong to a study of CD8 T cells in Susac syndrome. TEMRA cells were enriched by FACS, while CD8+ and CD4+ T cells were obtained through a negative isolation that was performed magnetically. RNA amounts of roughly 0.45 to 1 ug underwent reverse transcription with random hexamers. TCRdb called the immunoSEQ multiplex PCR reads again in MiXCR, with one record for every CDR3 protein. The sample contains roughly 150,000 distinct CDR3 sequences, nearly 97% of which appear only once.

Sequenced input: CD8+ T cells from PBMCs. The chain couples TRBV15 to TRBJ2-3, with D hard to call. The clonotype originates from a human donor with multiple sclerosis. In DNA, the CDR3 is TGTGCCACCAGCAGAGAGGCGGCCCACACAGATACGCAGTATTTT. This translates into CATSREAAHTDTQYF.